The present T cell receptor (beta chain) was sequenced within a study of blood T cell repertoires in COVID-19. About the research overall: T cells, B-cell-depleted T cells, or PBMCs supplied cDNA or gDNA.

Original handling: It was from reference gene primer amplification that nucleated cell counts were estimated. The assay was immunoSEQ multiplex PCR, and TCRdb's table has in-frame clones only and misses some. V and J calls and clone size follow that table, whereas D and trimming were derived from the DNA. Of approximately 360,000 clones listed, around four fifths were seen once; the top ten hold 5% to 5.5%. V lost 6 bases, J lost 9 bases, and 18 bases lay in between. Germline V CDR1 and CDR2: MDHEN, SYDVKM. CDR3 length: 13 residues. Self-reported history from a screening survey and questionnaire set each donor's cohort.

The sequenced material came from PBMCs or T cells enriched from blood (not recorded which). This sequence joins TRBV28 and TRBJ2-7; the D gene is possibly TRBD2 (5 bases). The receptor was derived from a woman aged 45-60 years who had recovered from COVID-19. Written as DNA, the CDR3 is TGTGCCAGCAGCGATCTACTAGGAATCGGGCAGTACTTC. Amino acids: CASSDLLGIGQYF.